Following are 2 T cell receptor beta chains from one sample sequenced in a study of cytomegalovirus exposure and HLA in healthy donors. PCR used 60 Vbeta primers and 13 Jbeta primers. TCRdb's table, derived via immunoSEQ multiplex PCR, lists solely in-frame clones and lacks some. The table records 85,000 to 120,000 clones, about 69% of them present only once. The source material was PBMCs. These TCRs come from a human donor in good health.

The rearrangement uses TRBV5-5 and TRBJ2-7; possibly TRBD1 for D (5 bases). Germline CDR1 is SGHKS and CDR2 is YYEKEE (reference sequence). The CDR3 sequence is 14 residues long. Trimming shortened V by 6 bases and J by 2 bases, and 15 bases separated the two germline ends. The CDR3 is CASNDRGGTYEQYF. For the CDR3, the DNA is TGTGCCAGCAACGACAGAGGCGGAACCTACGAGCAGTACTTC.

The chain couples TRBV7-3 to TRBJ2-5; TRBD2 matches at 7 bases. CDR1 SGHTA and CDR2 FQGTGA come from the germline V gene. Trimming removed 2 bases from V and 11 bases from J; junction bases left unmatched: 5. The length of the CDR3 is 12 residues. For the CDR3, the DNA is TGTGCCAGCAGCTTAGGGGGGGGTGAGCAGTACTTC. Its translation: CASSLGGGEQYF.